This record covers a single T cell receptor (beta chain). Other DNA sequences within the sample encode an identical CDR3. Per the authors' pipeline: Researchers report that nucleated cell counts were estimated from reference gene primer amplification. This table comes from immunoSEQ multiplex PCR, and its TCRdb copy is limited to in-frame clones, with some not included. V and J calls and clone size come straight from that table; D and trimming were deduced from the DNA. The table includes about 280,000 clones, 85% detected once. Germline V gene data show CDR1 as SGHRS and CDR2 as YFSETQ. V lost 0 bases, J lost 0 bases, and 4 bases lay in between. This CDR3 has 15 residues. This record comes from a study of blood T cell repertoires in COVID-19. Across the whole study: Nucleic acid was either cDNA or gDNA, and it came from T cells, B-cell-depleted T cells, or PBMCs.

The age range of participants was about 18 to 95 years, with residence in more than 20 US areas. Among Cohort 3 donors, those recovered had two negative PCRs, clearance, or symptom resolution. Sequenced material: PBMCs or T cells enriched from blood (not recorded which). V usage is TRBV5-1 and J usage is TRBJ2-6; D not certain. The clonotype originates from a woman in her forties or fifties who had recovered from COVID-19. The CDR3 reads CASSLAGSGANVLTF. The CDR3 DNA reads as TGCGCCAGCAGCTTGGCGGGCTCTGGGGCCAACGTCCTGACTTTC.